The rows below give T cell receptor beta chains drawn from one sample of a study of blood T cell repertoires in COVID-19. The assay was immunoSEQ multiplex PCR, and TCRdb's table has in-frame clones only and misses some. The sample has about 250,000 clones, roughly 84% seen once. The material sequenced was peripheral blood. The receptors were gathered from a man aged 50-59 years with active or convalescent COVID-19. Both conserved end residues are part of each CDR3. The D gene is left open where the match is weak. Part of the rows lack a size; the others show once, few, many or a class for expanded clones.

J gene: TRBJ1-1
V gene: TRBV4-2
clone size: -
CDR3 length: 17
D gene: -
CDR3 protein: CASSRSQGKGDGTEAFF
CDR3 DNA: TGTGCCAGCAGCCGATCACAGGGAAAGGGAGATGGCACTGAAGCTTTCTTT

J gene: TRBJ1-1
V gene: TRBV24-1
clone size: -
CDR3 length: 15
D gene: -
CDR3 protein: CATSDGRVSNTEAFF
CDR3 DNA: TGTGCCACCAGTGATGGCAGGGTCTCCAACACTGAAGCTTTCTTT

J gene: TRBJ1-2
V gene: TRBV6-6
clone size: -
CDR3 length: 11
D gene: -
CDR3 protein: CASQGNYGYTF
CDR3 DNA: TGTGCCAGTCAGGGTAACTATGGCTACACCTTC

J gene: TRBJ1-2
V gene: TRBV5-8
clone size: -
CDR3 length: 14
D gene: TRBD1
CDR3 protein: CASSSTGGAGGYTF
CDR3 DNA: TGTGCCAGCAGCTCGACAGGGGGCGCGGGAGGCTACACCTTC

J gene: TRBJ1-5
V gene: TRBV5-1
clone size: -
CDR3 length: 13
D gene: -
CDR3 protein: CASSYQPREPQHF
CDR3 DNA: TGCGCCAGCAGCTATCAGCCTAGAGAGCCCCAGCATTTT

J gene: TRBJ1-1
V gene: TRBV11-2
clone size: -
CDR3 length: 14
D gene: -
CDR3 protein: CASSLVGGSTEAFF
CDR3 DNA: TGTGCCAGCAGCTTAGTCGGAGGGAGCACTGAAGCTTTCTTT

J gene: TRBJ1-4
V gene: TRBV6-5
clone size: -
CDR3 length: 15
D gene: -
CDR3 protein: CASSYSWQDGEKLFF
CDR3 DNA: TGTGCCAGCAGTTACTCGTGGCAAGACGGGGAAAAACTGTTTTTT

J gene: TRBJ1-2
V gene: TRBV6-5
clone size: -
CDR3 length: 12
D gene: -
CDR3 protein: CASSRGNYGYTF
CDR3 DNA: TGTGCCAGCAGCCGAGGGAACTATGGCTACACCTTC

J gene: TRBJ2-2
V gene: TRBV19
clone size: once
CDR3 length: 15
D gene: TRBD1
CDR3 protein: CASSIRQGAIGELFF
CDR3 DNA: TGTGCCAGTAGTATAAGACAGGGGGCGATCGGGGAGCTGTTTTTT

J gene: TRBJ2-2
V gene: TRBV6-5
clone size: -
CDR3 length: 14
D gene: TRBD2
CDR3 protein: CASSWTGGAGELFF
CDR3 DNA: TGTGCCAGCAGTTGGACCGGGGGGGCCGGGGAGCTGTTTTTT

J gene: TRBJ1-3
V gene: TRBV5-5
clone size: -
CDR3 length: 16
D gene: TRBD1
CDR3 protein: CASSTGQGATGNTIYF
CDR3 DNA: TGTGCCAGCAGCACGGGACAGGGGGCAACTGGAAACACCATATATTTT

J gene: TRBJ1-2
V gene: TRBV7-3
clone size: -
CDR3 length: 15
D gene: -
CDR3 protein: CASSPVGGSNYGYTF
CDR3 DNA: TGTGCCAGCAGCCCCGTGGGGGGGTCCAACTATGGCTACACCTTC

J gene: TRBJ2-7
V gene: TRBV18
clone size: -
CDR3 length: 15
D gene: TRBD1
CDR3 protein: CASSPGTGISYEQYF
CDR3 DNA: TGTGCCAGCTCACCCGGGACAGGCATCTCCTACGAGCAGTACTTC

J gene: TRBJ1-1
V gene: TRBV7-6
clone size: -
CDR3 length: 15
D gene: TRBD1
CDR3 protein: CASSLANRGRTEAFF
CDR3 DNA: TGTGCCAGCAGCTTAGCTAACAGGGGCAGGACTGAAGCTTTCTTT

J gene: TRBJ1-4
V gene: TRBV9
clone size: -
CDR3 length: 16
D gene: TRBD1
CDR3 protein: CASSASPGQGHEKLFF
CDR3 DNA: TGTGCCAGCAGCGCTTCACCGGGACAGGGGCATGAAAAACTGTTTTTT

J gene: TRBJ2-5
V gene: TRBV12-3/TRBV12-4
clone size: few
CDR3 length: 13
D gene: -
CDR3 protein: CASSLTRWETQYF
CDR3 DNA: TGTGCCAGCAGTCTTACTAGGTGGGAGACCCAGTACTTC

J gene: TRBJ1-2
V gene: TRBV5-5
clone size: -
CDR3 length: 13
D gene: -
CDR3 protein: CASSSGLFRGYTF
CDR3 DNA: TGTGCCAGCAGCTCAGGTCTTTTTCGCGGCTACACCTTC

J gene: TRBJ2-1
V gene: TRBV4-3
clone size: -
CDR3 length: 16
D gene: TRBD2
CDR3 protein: CASSPIAGLAGTEQFF
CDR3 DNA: TGCGCCAGCAGCCCTATCGCGGGACTAGCGGGTACCGAGCAGTTCTTC

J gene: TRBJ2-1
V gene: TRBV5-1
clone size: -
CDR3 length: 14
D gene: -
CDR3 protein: CASSGGTNGDEQFF
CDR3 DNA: TGCGCCAGCAGCGGAGGGACCAACGGGGATGAGCAGTTCTTC

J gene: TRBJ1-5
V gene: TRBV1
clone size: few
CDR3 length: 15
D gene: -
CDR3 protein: CTSSQGQAFNQPQHF
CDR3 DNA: TGCACCAGCAGCCAAGGACAGGCCTTCAATCAGCCCCAGCATTTT

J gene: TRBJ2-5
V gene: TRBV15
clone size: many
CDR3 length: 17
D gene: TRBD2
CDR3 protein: CATSAPNRGGQQETQYF
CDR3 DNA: TGTGCCACCAGCGCCCCGAACCGGGGGGGCCAACAAGAGACCCAGTACTTC

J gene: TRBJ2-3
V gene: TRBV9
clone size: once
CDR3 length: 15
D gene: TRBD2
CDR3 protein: CASSVVSGVTDTQYF
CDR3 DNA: TGTGCCAGCAGCGTAGTTAGCGGGGTCACAGATACGCAGTATTTT

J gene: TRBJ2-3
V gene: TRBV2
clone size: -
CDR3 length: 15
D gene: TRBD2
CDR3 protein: CASTPLAGGGDTQYF
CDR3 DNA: TGTGCCAGCACCCCTCTAGCGGGGGGGGGTGATACGCAGTATTTT

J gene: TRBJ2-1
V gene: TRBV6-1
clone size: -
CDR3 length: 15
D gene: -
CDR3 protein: CASSEGAVSYNEQFF
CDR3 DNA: TGTGCCAGCAGTGAAGGGGCCGTATCCTACAATGAGCAGTTCTTC

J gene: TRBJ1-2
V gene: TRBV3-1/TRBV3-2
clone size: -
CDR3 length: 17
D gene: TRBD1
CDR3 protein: CASSSLGTGVSRYGYTF
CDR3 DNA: TGTGCCAGCAGCTCGCTCGGGACAGGGGTGAGTAGGTATGGCTACACCTTC

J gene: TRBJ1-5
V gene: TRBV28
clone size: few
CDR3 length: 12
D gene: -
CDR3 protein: CAHTGGNQPQHF
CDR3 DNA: TGTGCCCACACCGGGGGGAATCAGCCCCAGCATTTT

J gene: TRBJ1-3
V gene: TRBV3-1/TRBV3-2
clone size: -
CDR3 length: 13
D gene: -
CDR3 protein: CASSQFPGNTIYF
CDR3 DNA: TGTGCCAGCAGCCAGTTCCCGGGAAACACCATATATTTT

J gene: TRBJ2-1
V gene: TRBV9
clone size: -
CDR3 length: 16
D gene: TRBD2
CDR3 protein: CASSVVPGLARNEQFF
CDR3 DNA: TGTGCCAGCAGCGTAGTGCCGGGACTAGCGCGCAATGAGCAGTTCTTC

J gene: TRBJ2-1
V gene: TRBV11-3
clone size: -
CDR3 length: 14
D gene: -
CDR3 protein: CASSFRRGYNEQFF
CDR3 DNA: TGTGCCAGCAGCTTCCGGCGGGGATACAATGAGCAGTTCTTC

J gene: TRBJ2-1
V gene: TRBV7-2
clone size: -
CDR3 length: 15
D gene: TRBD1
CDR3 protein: CASSLTGLGYNEQFF
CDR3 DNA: TGTGCCAGCAGCTTGACAGGGTTGGGCTACAATGAGCAGTTCTTC

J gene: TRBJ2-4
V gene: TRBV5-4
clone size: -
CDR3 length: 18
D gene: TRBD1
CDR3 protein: CASSLTGTGLTAKNIQYF
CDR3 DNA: TGTGCCAGCAGCCTAACCGGGACAGGGTTGACGGCCAAAAACATTCAGTACTTC

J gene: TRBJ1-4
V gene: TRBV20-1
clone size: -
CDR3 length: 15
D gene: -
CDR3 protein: CSASHPGVFNEKLFF
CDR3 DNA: TGCAGTGCTAGTCATCCCGGGGTCTTTAATGAAAAACTGTTTTTT

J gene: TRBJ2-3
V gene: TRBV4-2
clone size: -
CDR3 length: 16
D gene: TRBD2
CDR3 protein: CASSQAPGGPTDTQYF
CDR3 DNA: TGTGCCAGCAGCCAAGCTCCGGGGGGGCCCACAGATACGCAGTATTTT

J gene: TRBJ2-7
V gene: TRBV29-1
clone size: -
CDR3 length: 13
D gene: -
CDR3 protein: CSVEKAGAYEQYF
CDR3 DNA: TGCAGCGTTGAGAAGGCAGGGGCATACGAGCAGTACTTC

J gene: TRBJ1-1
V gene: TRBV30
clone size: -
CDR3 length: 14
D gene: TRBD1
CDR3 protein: CAFLSQGANTEAFF
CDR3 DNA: TGTGCCTTTCTCTCGCAGGGGGCTAACACTGAAGCTTTCTTT